The 10 T cell receptor beta chains below come from one sample, sequenced in a study of T cell changes during pregnancy in multiple sclerosis. The method was immunoSEQ multiplex PCR; TCRdb's version includes in-frame clones alone and lacks a portion of them. The profile shows more than 80,000 clones, about 92% of them singletons. Sequenced here: peripheral blood, sampled in the first trimester of pregnancy. Receptor source: a female donor with multiple sclerosis, enrolled in a pregnancy study.

This rearrangement joins TRBV4-3 to TRBJ2-5; 9 bases line up with TRBD1. The J segment lost 4 bases and the V segment lost 4 bases, leaving 7 bases of the junction unmatched. Germline CDR1 and CDR2: LGHNA and YSLEER. The CDR3 is 15 residues long. CDR3 protein: CASSLSQGAGETQYF. Written as DNA, the CDR3 is TGCGCCAGCAGCCTGTCACAGGGGGCTGGAGAGACCCAGTACTTC.

The chain uses TRBV4-2 and TRBJ2-1; 16 nucleotides agree with TRBD2. The germline gives CDR1 LGHNA, CDR2 YNFKEQ. The CDR3 runs to 16 residues. V dropped 4 bases and J dropped 7; count of bases not matched to a gene: 4. CDR3 in DNA: TGTGCCAGCAGCCCCCGGGGACTAGCGGGAGGGAATGAGCAGTTCTTC. Amino acids: CASSPRGLAGGNEQFF.

J is TRBJ2-6 and V is TRBV19, with TRBD1 identical over 10 bases. The CDR3 runs to 18 residues. Germline-derived CDR1 and CDR2 are LNHDA and SQIVND (reference sequence). V shed 6 bases and J 2 bases; nucleotides not matched to a gene: 10. The CDR3 is CASRTPGQGLAGANVLTF. DNA for the CDR3: TGTGCCAGTAGGACCCCGGGACAGGGGTTGGCTGGGGCCAACGTCCTGACTTTC.

V and J are TRBV7-8 and TRBJ1-5; D not certain. V lost 0 bases and J 4 bases, leaving 10 bases between the germline ends. Germline CDR1 and CDR2: SGHVS and FQNEAQ. CDR3 size: 15 residues. The CDR3: CASSLARGENQPQHF. The DNA of the CDR3 is TGTGCCAGCAGCTTAGCGCGGGGTGAGAATCAGCCCCAGCATTTT.

This sequence joins TRBV7-9 and TRBJ2-1, with D possibly being TRBD2 (7 bases). From germline, CDR1 is SEHNR and CDR2 FQNEAQ (reference sequence). The CDR3 totals 13 residues. Trimming pared 9 bases from V and 7 bases from J, leaving 16 bases between. The CDR3 nucleotides read TGTGCCAGTAGGGGGGGGGCGAGGAATGAGCAGTTCTTC. It encodes CASRGGARNEQFF.

The rearrangement uses TRBV2 and TRBJ1-5, with a tentative D call TRBD1 (6 bases). The CDR3 is 15 residues long. V lost 3 bases to trimming and J lost 0 bases, with 9 bases between them. Germline CDR1 and CDR2: SNHLY and FYNNEI. The CDR3 loop reads CASSDYRVSNQPQHF. The CDR3 DNA reads as TGTGCCAGCAGTGATTACAGGGTTAGCAATCAGCCCCAGCATTTT.

The genes are TRBV4-2 and TRBJ2-1; D is possibly TRBD2 (6 bases). The V gene lost 0 bases and the J gene lost 6 bases, with 18 bases spanning the gap. The CDR3 is made up of 17 amino acids. CDR1 LGHNA and CDR2 YNFKEQ come from the germline V gene. CDR3 sequence reads: CASSQDGRRPEGNEQFF. Here the CDR3 DNA reads TGTGCCAGCAGCCAAGATGGGAGGCGGCCTGAGGGCAATGAGCAGTTCTTC.

This chain joins TRBV29-1 and TRBJ2-1, with TRBD1 matching over 9 bases. The length of the CDR3 is 20 residues. The germline CDR1 and CDR2 sequences are SQVTM and ANQGSEA. V lost 0 bases to trimming and J lost 0 bases; unmatched junction nucleotides: 15. The CDR3 DNA is TGCAGCGTTGAAGATGCCTTTCGGACAGGGGCTCCCCTCTCCTACAATGAGCAGTTCTTC. Protein: CSVEDAFRTGAPLSYNEQFF.

This chain uses TRBV7-8 with TRBJ2-5, with TRBD2 matching over 8 bases. Germline V gene sequence: CDR1 SGHVS, CDR2 FQNEAQ. CDR3 length equals 14 residues. V dropped 5 bases and J dropped 5; count of bases not matched to a gene: 7. CDR3 sequence: CASSPRGGLETQYF. In nucleotides, the CDR3 is TGTGCCAGCAGCCCCCGCGGGGGGCTGGAGACCCAGTACTTC. Variable domain in full (rest from reference TRBV7-8 and TRBJ2-5): GAGVSQSPRYKVAKRGQDVALRCDPISGHVSLFWYQQALGQGPEFLTYFQNEAQLDKSGLPSDRFFAERPEGSVSTLKIQRTQQEDSAVYLCASSPRGGLETQYFGPGTRLLVL.

CDR3 coding DNA: TGTGCCAGCAGCGTAGCCGAGCGGCAGCCCCAGCATTTT. Its translation: CASSVAERQPQHF. This chain joins TRBV9 and TRBJ1-5; D remains unclear. V lost 0 bases and J 7 bases, leaving 8 bases between the germline ends. Germline V gives CDR1 SGDLS, CDR2 YYNGEE. CDR3 length: 13 amino acids. The complete variable domain, with remaining parts taken from reference TRBV9 and TRBJ1-5, reads DSGVTQTPKHLITATGQRVTLRCSPRSGDLSVYWYQQSLDQGLQFLIQYYNGEERAKGNILERFSAQQFPDLHSELNLSSLELGDSALYFCASSVAERQPQHFGDGTRLSIL.